This T cell receptor beta chain derives from a study of radiotherapy plus CTLA-4 blockade in lung cancer. The wider study: Disease control was achieved by around 30% of patients, and objective responses by about 17%.

The method was immunoSEQ multiplex PCR; TCRdb's version includes in-frame clones alone and lacks a portion of them. Counted here are just over 14,000 clones, roughly 72% occurring once; the ten biggest clones make up 46%. The germline V gene encodes CDR1 MDHEN and CDR2 SYDVKM. The CDR3 length is 11 residues. The material sequenced was peripheral blood, taken from a patient treated with radiotherapy plus ipilimumab. V gene TRBV28 combines with J gene TRBJ2-2; TRBD1 matches at 8 bases. This sequence was found in a human donor with non-small cell lung cancer whose response to radiotherapy plus ipilimumab could not be evaluated. The chain's CDR3 is CASGGSGELFF. CDR3 DNA sequence: TGTGCGTCAGGGGGCTCCGGGGAGCTGTTTTTT.